This T cell receptor (beta chain) was found in a study of Ad26.COV2.S vaccination and SARS-CoV-2 variants. Whole-study context: Intramuscular Ad26.COV2.S at 5x10^10 or 1x10^11 viral particles.

The V end lost 7 bases, the J end lost 3 bases, and 12 bases lay between the germline ends. The germline CDR1 and CDR2 sequences are MNHNS and SASEGT. This CDR3 is 13 amino acids long. Clones were read by immunoSEQ multiplex PCR, and TCRdb kept only the in-frame ones, dropping some. The table includes about 370,000 clones, about 85% detected once. The treatment denotes: over 15 received Ad26.COV2.S at low or high dose, single or two shots; five or six received placebo; per-sample allocation not given. Samples came from day 63 after the first vaccine or placebo injection. The TCR was taken from a person between 18 and 59 years old who received the Ad26.COV2.S COVID-19 vaccine or a placebo. The sequencing here drew on peripheral blood, taken in a trial of Ad26.COV2.S vaccine versus placebo. V is TRBV6-1 and J is TRBJ1-1; no firm D call. The CDR3 nucleotides are TGTGCCAGCATCACCAGGTGGGACACTGAAGCTTTCTTT. It translates to CASITRWDTEAFF.